The 23 T cell receptor beta chains below come from one sample, sequenced in a study of radiotherapy plus CTLA-4 blockade in lung cancer. The protocol was immunoSEQ multiplex PCR, while the TCRdb copy is restricted to in-frame clones and leaves out a portion. The sample lists 130,000 or so clones, 85% to 90% occurring once. Sequencing used peripheral blood, obtained from a patient treated with radiotherapy plus ipilimumab. The receptors were sampled from a human donor with non-small cell lung cancer that progressed on radiotherapy plus ipilimumab.

The chain employs TRBV11-2 and TRBJ1-5, with D maybe TRBD1 (6 bases). V was pared by 1 base and J by 7 bases, with 11 bases between. The length of the CDR3 is 14 residues. Germline CDR1 reads SGHAT; CDR2 reads FQNNGV. For the CDR3, the DNA is TGTGCCAGCAGCTTAGTTGGGGGCGGGCAGCCCCAGCATTTT. Translating it yields CASSLVGGGQPQHF.

CDR3 nucleotide sequence: TGCGCCAGCAGCCAAGAGGCGACAGGGGGGGCGAACACCGGGGAGCTGTTTTTT. As protein: CASSQEATGGANTGELFF. V gene TRBV4-1 combines with J gene TRBJ2-2; TRBD1 matches at 9 bases. The trim removed 0 bases at V and 0 bases at J, leaving 5 bases unmatched. CDR1 is MGHRA and CDR2 is YSYEKL in the germline V gene. The CDR3 contains 18 residues.

The chain is built from TRBV18 and TRBJ2-3; 8 bases map to TRBD1. CDR1 and CDR2 (germline): KGHSH, LQKENI. The J segment lost 5 bases and the V segment lost 3 bases, leaving 4 bases of the junction unmatched. This CDR3 contains 14 residues. CDR3 coding DNA: TGTGCCAGCTCACCGCGGACAGGGCAAGATACGCAGTATTTT. Encoded protein: CASSPRTGQDTQYF.

The V call is TRBV11-3, the J call TRBJ2-1; D possibly corresponds to TRBD2 (6 bases). The CDR3 is 15 amino acids. Germline CDR1 reads SGHNT; CDR2 reads YENEEA. The V end lost 1 base, the J end lost 4 bases, and 11 bases lay between the germline ends. This CDR3 reads CASSLVSGGYNEQFF. DNA for the CDR3: TGTGCCAGCAGCTTAGTCTCTGGGGGGTACAATGAGCAGTTCTTC.

This chain links TRBV9 with TRBJ2-6; D unresolved. V lost 6 bases and J lost 0, with 7 bases in between. CDR3 length: 14 residues. Germline CDR1 and CDR2: SGDLS and YYNGEE. CDR3 amino acids: CASNRNSGANVLTF. CDR3 bases: TGTGCCAGCAACAGAAACTCTGGGGCCAACGTCCTGACTTTC.

This chain links TRBV6-1 with TRBJ2-1; 12 bases agree with TRBD2. V was pared by 4 bases and J by 5 bases, with 0 bases of the junction left unmatched. The CDR3 runs to 14 residues. Germline assignment: CDR1 MNHNS and CDR2 SASEGT. CDR3 in amino acids: CASSASGRDNEQFF. DNA for the CDR3: TGTGCCAGCAGTGCTAGCGGGAGGGACAATGAGCAGTTCTTC.

This sequence joins TRBV18 and TRBJ1-1; maybe TRBD1 (6 bases). This CDR3 has 14 amino acids. The germline V gene has CDR1 KGHSH and CDR2 LQKENI. V was shortened by 3 bases and J by 1 base, with 9 bases between the two germline ends. The CDR3 DNA is TGTGCCAGCTCACCCGCGGACAGGAACACTGAAGCTTTCTTT. Protein: CASSPADRNTEAFF.

This chain uses TRBV5-4 with TRBJ2-7; 10 bases agree with TRBD1. Germline V gene lookup returns CDR1 SGHNT and CDR2 YYREEE (reference sequence). The length of the CDR3 is 15 residues. The ends lost 3 bases at V and 6 bases at J; junction bases unmatched: 9. The CDR3 DNA follows: TGTGCCAGCAGCTACCAGACGGGGACAGGGGCCGAGCAGTACTTC. Its protein product is CASSYQTGTGAEQYF.

V gene TRBV19 combines with J gene TRBJ2-2; D unclear. CDR3 length equals 16 residues. The V end lost 3 bases, the J end lost 0 bases, and 11 bases lay between the germline ends. Germline CDR1 reads LNHDA; CDR2 reads SQIVND (reference sequence). In nucleotides, the CDR3 is TGTGCCAGTAGTATTGGTCCGGGCACGAACACCGGGGAGCTGTTTTTT. This sequence encodes CASSIGPGTNTGELFF. Combining the CDR3 with reference TRBV19 and TRBJ2-2 gives the whole variable domain DGGITQSPKYLFRKEGQNVTLSCEQNLNHDAMYWYRQDPGQGLRLIYYSQIVNDFQKGDIAEGYSVSREKKESFPLTVTSAQKNPTAFYLCASSIGPGTNTGELFFGEGSRLTVL.

The gene calls are TRBV6-6 and TRBJ1-2; 10 nucleotides agree with TRBD1. V lost 8 bases, J lost 4 bases, and 4 bases stayed unmatched. Germline values: CDR1 MNHNY, CDR2 SVGAGI (reference sequence). The CDR3 is made up of 13 amino acids. The CDR3 loop reads CASRDRGTYGYTF. CDR3 in DNA: TGTGCCAGCCGGGACAGGGGAACCTATGGCTACACCTTC.

V is TRBV27 and J is TRBJ1-1, with D uncertain. This CDR3 has 14 amino acids. The V end lost 5 bases, the J end lost 6 bases, and 16 bases lay between the germline ends. Germline lookup yields CDR1 MNHEY and CDR2 SMNVEV (reference sequence). CDR3 DNA: TGTGCCAGCAGTACACGGTATCTTGGGGCTGAAGCTTTCTTT. Its protein is CASSTRYLGAEAFF.

This chain uses TRBV2 with TRBJ1-1; the D is unclear. Trimming removed 7 bases at V and 1 base at J, with 10 bases between. This CDR3 has 13 amino acids. Germline lookup yields CDR1 SNHLY and CDR2 FYNNEI. The CDR3 reads CASISQRNTEAFF. The CDR3 coding sequence is TGTGCCAGCATATCACAGAGGAACACTGAAGCTTTCTTT.

This clone was seen just once. This rearrangement joins TRBV5-6 to TRBJ2-7; possibly TRBD1 for D (6 bases). Germline V lookup: CDR1 SGHDT, CDR2 YYEEEE. Trimming took 6 bases from V and 4 from J, leaving 8 bases between them. CDR3 length: 11 amino acids. CDR3 coding DNA: TGTGCCAGCACCCAGGGGTACGAGCAGTACTTC. Amino acids: CASTQGYEQYF.

The chain carries TRBV19 and TRBJ1-2, with 8 bases lining up with TRBD1. Unmatched junction bases numbered 3, after V lost 5 bases and J lost 4 bases. This CDR3 spans 13 amino acids. Germline V lookup: CDR1 LNHDA, CDR2 SQIVND (reference sequence). As DNA, the CDR3 is TGTGCCAGTAGTGACAGGGGAACCTATGGCTACACCTTC. Translated, it gives CASSDRGTYGYTF.

This clone was seen once. This chain uses TRBV30 with TRBJ1-1, with D possibly TRBD1 on 5 matching bases. Germline lookup yields CDR1 GTSNPN and CDR2 SVGIG (reference sequence). Trimming removed 1 base from V and 6 bases from J, with 21 bases in between. The CDR3 runs 16 residues. The CDR3 sequence: CAWSDQSLGQLAEAFF. The CDR3 DNA is TGTGCCTGGAGTGATCAGTCGTTGGGGCAGCTGGCTGAAGCTTTCTTT.

This chain joins TRBV5-8 and TRBJ2-2; D ambiguous. Trimming stripped 0 bases from V and 0 bases from J, with 3 bases between. The germline V gene encodes CDR1 SGHTS and CDR2 YDEGEE. The CDR3 loop spans 14 amino acids. The CDR3 DNA is TGTGCCAGCAGCTTGGCCGCGAACACCGGGGAGCTGTTTTTT. This encodes CASSLAANTGELFF.

The CDR3 nucleotides read TGTGCCAGCAAAGGGACTAGCTCAAGGTACGAGCAGTACTTC. Amino acid sequence: CASKGTSSRYEQYF. The chain has TRBV27 and TRBJ2-7, with 9 bases identical to TRBD2. The germline gives CDR1 MNHEY, CDR2 SMNVEV (reference sequence). Losses at the gene ends were 7 bases for V and 4 bases for J; bases not matched to a gene: 8. The CDR3 totals 14 residues.

The gene calls are TRBV29-1 and TRBJ1-1, with D possibly matching TRBD1 (6 bases). V lost 7 bases to trimming and J lost 1 base, with 13 bases between them. Germline lookup yields CDR1 SQVTM and CDR2 ANQGSEA. The CDR3 contains 13 residues. CDR3 in amino acids: CSAYTGSNTEAFF. Here the CDR3 DNA reads TGCAGCGCATACACAGGGTCGAACACTGAAGCTTTCTTT.

The CDR3 region is CASRPTGGGYTF. As DNA, the CDR3 is TGTGCCAGCAGGCCGACAGGGGGCGGCTACACCTTC. The chain recombines TRBV7-9 with TRBJ1-2, with 10 bases lining up with TRBD1. Germline V CDR1 and CDR2: SEHNR, FQNEAQ (reference sequence). Trimming at V came to 6 bases and at J to 8 bases, leaving 3 bases not matched to a gene. The CDR3 is made up of 12 amino acids.

This rearrangement joins TRBV11-2 to TRBJ2-3, with D uncertain. This CDR3 is 17 amino acids long. Trimming cost V 3 bases and J 6 bases, with 22 bases left between them. Germline V gene sequence: CDR1 SGHAT, CDR2 FQNNGV. The CDR3 DNA reads TGTGCCAGCAGCTTCCTTTCGGTGGTTAGCCCCGAGGATACGCAGTATTTT. It yields the protein CASSFLSVVSPEDTQYF.

The chain uses TRBV5-1 and TRBJ1-1; perhaps TRBD1 as D (6 bases). Germline assignment: CDR1 SGHRS and CDR2 YFSETQ. Trimming pared 1 base from V and 5 bases from J, leaving 18 bases between. The CDR3 runs to 16 residues. The CDR3 sequence is CASSLSGGVRGTEAFF. CDR3 nucleotide sequence: TGCGCCAGCAGCTTGAGCGGGGGCGTGCGAGGGACTGAAGCTTTCTTT.

CDR3 sequence: CASSFLRTSGANVLTF. CDR3 nucleotides: TGTGCCAGCAGTTTCCTCCGGACCTCTGGGGCCAACGTCCTGACTTTC. The V gene is TRBV27, the J gene TRBJ2-6; D uncertain. CDR3 size: 16 residues. The germline CDR1 and CDR2 sequences are MNHEY and SMNVEV (reference sequence). Trimming pared 3 bases from V and 0 bases from J, leaving 9 bases between.

CDR3 amino acids: CASSSLVTGELFF. CDR3 sequence (DNA): TGTGCCAGCAGTTCCTTAGTAACCGGGGAGCTGTTTTTT. This chain uses TRBV7-6 with TRBJ2-2; no reliable D call. The V end was cut by 6 bases, the J end by 5 bases, with 10 bases between. The CDR3 spans 13 residues. The germline CDR1 and CDR2 sequences are SGHVS and FNYEAQ.